These T cell receptor beta chains were read from a single sample in a study of shared clonotypes between healthy human individuals. The table came from immunoSEQ multiplex PCR; TCRdb's copy has only in-frame clones and leaves some out. This table has some 1,400,000 clones, roughly 96% appearing once. Sequenced sample: naive CD4+ T cells sorted from blood. These receptors were collected from a man between 25 and 39 years old in good health. Each CDR3 is given with its conserved first and last residue. Fields, in order: CDR3 length, D gene, clone size, J gene, V gene, CDR3 protein, CDR3 DNA. A D gene is named only where the DNA matches it firmly. The listing skips clone size in some rows; elsewhere it reads once, few, many or a size class.

>11|TRBD2|.|TRBJ2-7|TRBV2
CASRTSYEQYF
TGTGCCAGTCGGACTAGCTACGAGCAGTACTTC
>17|.|.|TRBJ1-4|TRBV5-8
CASSLFRETAEDEKLFF
TGTGCCAGCAGCTTGTTCCGAGAGACCGCGGAGGATGAAAAACTGTTTTTT
>14|.|.|TRBJ2-5|TRBV11-2
CASSLGQIQETQYF
TGTGCCAGCAGCTTAGGGCAAATCCAAGAGACCCAGTACTTC
>15|.|.|TRBJ2-2|TRBV18
CASSPLADNTGELFF
TGTGCCAGCTCACCACTAGCGGACAACACCGGGGAGCTGTTTTTT
>15|.|.|TRBJ1-5|TRBV19
CASSVDGDSNQPQHF
TGTGCCAGTAGTGTGGACGGTGATAGCAATCAGCCCCAGCATTTT
>16|TRBD2|once|TRBJ2-2|TRBV25-1
CASSEGLAGFTGELFF
TGTGCCAGCAGTGAGGGTCTAGCGGGATTTACCGGGGAGCTGTTTTTT
>17|TRBD2|.|TRBJ2-2|TRBV27
CASSFIRPRGEPGELFF
TGTGCCAGCAGTTTCATTCGACCTCGGGGGGAGCCCGGGGAGCTGTTTTTT
>14|.|.|TRBJ2-2|TRBV5-4
CASSLPSRAGELFF
TGTGCCAGCAGCTTACCTAGTAGGGCCGGGGAGCTGTTTTTT
>17|TRBD2|.|TRBJ2-1|TRBV28
CASSQRLAKSPYNEQFF
TGTGCCAGCAGTCAACGACTAGCGAAAAGCCCCTACAATGAGCAGTTCTTC
>16|TRBD1|.|TRBJ2-5|TRBV11-3
CASSLTGQGLLETQYF
TGTGCCAGCAGCCTAACCGGACAGGGGTTGTTAGAGACCCAGTACTTC
>14|TRBD1|once|TRBJ2-1|TRBV11-1
CASRLPDRGNEQFF
TGTGCCAGCCGCCTGCCGGACAGGGGAAATGAGCAGTTCTTC
>16|.|.|TRBJ2-3|TRBV4-2
CASSGLGTSGTDTQYF
TGTGCCAGCAGCGGGCTAGGGACCTCTGGCACAGATACGCAGTATTTT
>14|.|.|TRBJ1-2|TRBV28
CASGWEGGSYGYTF
TGTGCCAGCGGGTGGGAGGGGGGATCGTATGGCTACACCTTC
>16|.|once|TRBJ2-7|TRBV19
CASSPVRRDEKNEQYF
TGTGCCAGTAGCCCGGTGAGGCGGGACGAGAAGAACGAGCAGTACTTC
>13|TRBD1|.|TRBJ2-7|TRBV28
CASIGTGRKEQYF
TGTGCCAGCATCGGGACAGGGAGAAAGGAGCAGTACTTC
>16|.|.|TRBJ1-4|TRBV18
CASSPRSAATNEKLFF
TGTGCCAGCTCACCAAGATCCGCTGCAACTAATGAAAAACTGTTTTTT
>14|.|.|TRBJ2-7|TRBV7-2
CASVRGTPSYEQYF
TGTGCCAGCGTCCGCGGGACACCCTCCTACGAGCAGTACTTC
>11|.|.|TRBJ2-2|TRBV30
CAWLGIGELFF
TGTGCCTGGCTCGGGATCGGGGAGCTGTTTTTT
>17|TRBD1|few|TRBJ2-3|TRBV2
CASSGGTGRASTDTQYF
TGTGCCAGCAGTGGGGGGACAGGCAGGGCGAGCACAGATACGCAGTATTTT
>15|TRBD1|.|TRBJ2-3|TRBV14
CASSVRTGGVDTQYF
TGTGCCAGCAGTGTCCGGACAGGGGGTGTAGATACGCAGTATTTT
>14|.|few|TRBJ1-2|TRBV28
CASSLPGQGGGYTF
TGTGCCAGCAGTCTTCCGGGACAAGGCGGCGGCTACACCTTC
>14|.|.|TRBJ2-7|TRBV19
CASTRSSSSYEQYF
TGTGCCAGTACCCGTTCAAGTAGCTCCTACGAGCAGTACTTC
>14|TRBD1|.|TRBJ2-5|TRBV5-1
CASSRTGDQETQYF
TGCGCCAGCAGCAGGACAGGGGACCAAGAGACCCAGTACTTC
>14|.|.|TRBJ1-4|TRBV7-9
CASSLGGAGEKLFF
TGTGCCAGCAGCTTAGGGGGCGCAGGTGAAAAACTGTTTTTT
>13|.|.|TRBJ1-1|TRBV7-9
CASRIGMNTEAFF
TGTGCCAGCAGAATCGGGATGAACACTGAAGCTTTCTTT
>18|TRBD2|.|TRBJ2-7|TRBV28
CASSLSIASGQWSYEQYF
TGTGCCAGCAGTTTATCGATCGCTAGCGGTCAGTGGTCCTACGAGCAGTACTTC
>16|.|.|TRBJ2-2|TRBV19
CASSIPTGRGTGELFF
TGTGCCAGTAGTATCCCGACAGGGAGGGGCACCGGGGAGCTGTTTTTT
>15|TRBD1|.|TRBJ2-3|TRBV7-9
CASSPDRGPQDTQYF
TGTGCCAGCAGCCCTGACAGGGGCCCTCAAGATACGCAGTATTTT
>14|.|.|TRBJ2-3|TRBV9
CASSRSPQGDTQYF
TGTGCCAGCAGCAGGAGCCCACAGGGAGATACGCAGTATTTT
>14|.|.|TRBJ2-1|TRBV5-1
CASSGGRPYNEQFF
TGCGCCAGCAGTGGGGGGCGCCCCTACAATGAGCAGTTCTTC
>15|.|.|TRBJ2-1|TRBV5-1
CASSLEPGSGDEQFF
TGCGCCAGCAGCTTGGAGCCAGGGTCTGGCGATGAGCAGTTCTTC
>15|.|.|TRBJ2-7|TRBV5-1
CASSLSSGEHREQYF
TGCGCCAGCAGCTTGAGTAGCGGAGAGCATCGCGAGCAGTACTTC
>15|.|.|TRBJ2-6|TRBV18
CASSLTGSGANVLTF
TGTGCCAGCTCACTCACAGGGTCTGGGGCCAACGTCCTGACTTTC
>12|.|.|TRBJ1-1|TRBV28
CASSVRSTEAFF
TGTGCCAGCAGTGTAAGGAGCACTGAAGCTTTCTTT
>13|.|once|TRBJ1-2|TRBV10-3
CAISAGSSYGYTF
TGTGCCATCAGTGCTGGCAGTTCCTATGGCTACACCTTC
>15|.|.|TRBJ2-1|TRBV10-3
CAISEQSSGTGEQFF
TGTGCCATCAGTGAGCAGTCTAGCGGGACAGGTGAGCAGTTCTTC
>15|TRBD1|.|TRBJ2-2|TRBV6-5
CASSKGQGNTGELFF
TGTGCCAGCAGTAAAGGACAGGGAAACACCGGGGAGCTGTTTTTT
>13|.|.|TRBJ2-5|TRBV7-9
CASSLAGGETQYF
TGTGCCAGCAGCTTAGCGGGTGGCGAGACCCAGTACTTC
>15|.|once|TRBJ2-1|TRBV28
CASSWSGLGYNEQFF
TGTGCCAGCAGTTGGAGCGGATTGGGGTACAATGAGCAGTTCTTC
>16|.|.|TRBJ1-2|TRBV6-6
CASSYSRVPSNYGYTF
TGTGCCAGCAGTTACTCGAGGGTGCCTTCTAACTATGGCTACACCTTC
>16|TRBD2|.|TRBJ2-1|TRBV27
CASSLLAGVAYNEQFF
TGTGCCAGCAGTTTACTAGCGGGAGTGGCCTACAATGAGCAGTTCTTC
>16|TRBD1|.|TRBJ1-2|TRBV10-3
CAISELTGGAGYGYTF
TGTGCCATCAGTGAGCTTACAGGGGGCGCGGGCTATGGCTACACCTTC
>14|.|.|TRBJ2-3|TRBV5-1
CASRVRTSTDTQYF
TGCGCCAGCAGGGTAAGGACTAGCACAGATACGCAGTATTTT
>13|TRBD2|.|TRBJ2-7|TRBV28
CASAGTSGSEQYF
TGTGCCAGCGCCGGGACTAGCGGGAGCGAGCAGTACTTC
>15|.|.|TRBJ1-1|TRBV4-3
CASSQDLLVNTEAFF
TGCGCCAGCAGCCAAGACCTACTAGTGAACACTGAAGCTTTCTTT
>15|.|.|TRBJ2-1|TRBV4-1
CASSQLLAPLNEQFF
TGCGCCAGCAGCCAACTTTTAGCCCCCCTCAATGAGCAGTTCTTC
>15|.|.|TRBJ1-5|TRBV5-5
CASSLAHSGDQPQHF
TGTGCCAGCAGCTTGGCTCACTCAGGAGATCAGCCCCAGCATTTT
>13|.|.|TRBJ2-7|TRBV6-1
CASSLDRTYEQYF
TGTGCCAGCAGTCTTGACAGAACCTACGAGCAGTACTTC
>15|TRBD1|.|TRBJ2-7|TRBV13
CASSRDRAQGYEQYF
TGTGCCAGCAGCAGGGACAGGGCCCAGGGCTACGAGCAGTACTTC
>16|.|.|TRBJ2-1|TRBV7-2
CASSLVRRDSHNEQFF
TGTGCCAGCAGCTTAGTTAGGAGGGATTCCCACAATGAGCAGTTCTTC
>17|TRBD2|.|TRBJ2-5|TRBV29-1
CSVEDPFLAGSVETQYF
TGCAGCGTTGAAGACCCGTTTCTAGCGGGATCAGTAGAGACCCAGTACTTC
>13|.|.|TRBJ1-2|TRBV28
CASRPVANYGYTF
TGTGCCAGCCGACCCGTGGCTAACTATGGCTACACCTTC
>15|.|.|TRBJ2-2|TRBV2
CASSIQRANTGELFF
TGTGCCAGCTCAATACAACGAGCGAACACCGGGGAGCTGTTTTTT
>15|TRBD2|.|TRBJ2-1|TRBV19
CASIGTSGRAGEQFF
TGTGCCAGTATCGGGACTAGCGGGAGGGCCGGTGAGCAGTTCTTC
>11|.|.|TRBJ2-7|TRBV6-5
CASSLSGEQYF
TGTGCCAGCAGCCTGAGTGGGGAGCAGTACTTC
>16|TRBD2|.|TRBJ2-3|TRBV4-1
CASSQGTSGIADTQYF
TGCGCCAGCAGCCAAGGGACTAGCGGGATTGCGGATACGCAGTATTTT
>14|.|.|TRBJ1-1|TRBV6-6
CASSYGTGNTEAFF
TGTGCCAGCAGTTACGGTACAGGGAACACTGAAGCTTTCTTT
>13|.|.|TRBJ2-5|TRBV11-3
CASSKGFQETQYF
TGTGCCAGCAGCAAGGGATTCCAAGAGACCCAGTACTTC
>13|.|.|TRBJ2-7|TRBV2
CASNLRDFYEQYF
TGTGCCAGCAACCTCCGAGATTTCTACGAGCAGTACTTC